These 12 T cell receptor beta chains share one sample of origin, sequenced in a study of T cell responses to AZD1222 COVID-19 vaccine. Assay: immunoSEQ multiplex PCR; the TCRdb copy retains only in-frame clones and omits some. The sample consists of 60,000 to 65,000 clones, roughly 84% of them appearing once. The specimen comprised peripheral blood, sampled on day 0 of AZD1222 vaccination. The origin of the receptors is an adult in good health.

The genes are TRBV5-1 and TRBJ2-3, with 8 bases aligning to TRBD2. The CDR3 totals 14 residues. Trimming took 4 bases from V and 4 from J; bases not matched to a gene: 5. CDR1 and CDR2 from the germline V gene are SGHRS and YFSETQ. As DNA, the CDR3 is TGCGCCAGCAGCGTTGGGACTAGGGCAGATACGCAGTATTTT. Amino acids: CASSVGTRADTQYF.

This chain connects TRBV4-3 to TRBJ2-3, with 11 bases identical to TRBD2. The CDR3 has 16 amino acids. Germline trimming cut 4 bases from V and 6 bases from J; bases unmatched to any gene: 9. Germline V gives CDR1 LGHNA, CDR2 YSLEER. This CDR3 reads CASSLNPSGGRDTQYF. DNA for the CDR3: TGCGCCAGCAGCCTAAACCCTAGCGGGGGGAGGGATACGCAGTATTTT.

The rearrangement joins TRBV11-2 to TRBJ1-4; 8 nucleotides agree with TRBD1. V shed 5 bases and J 8 bases; nucleotides not matched to a gene: 16. The CDR3 contains 17 residues. The germline CDR1 and CDR2 sequences are SGHAT and FQNNGV. CDR3 residues: CASSPGQGVLGIEKLFF. CDR3 nucleotides: TGTGCCAGCAGCCCCGGACAGGGTGTCCTCGGAATAGAAAAACTGTTTTTT.

The chain combines TRBV6-5 with TRBJ1-5, with D tentatively TRBD1 (5 bases). The germline V and J ends were trimmed by 6 bases and 2 bases, with 14 bases remaining between them. The germline CDR1 and CDR2 sequences are MNHEY and SVGAGI. This CDR3 region has 15 residues. CDR3 nucleotides: TGTGCCAGCAGCTCCGTGGGGGTGGGCAATCAGCCCCAGCATTTT. Its protein product is CASSSVGVGNQPQHF.

The chain couples TRBV7-2 to TRBJ1-2; 8 nucleotides match TRBD1. The ends lost 5 bases at V and 1 base at J; junction bases unmatched: 12. The length of the CDR3 is 17 residues. Germline lookup yields CDR1 SGHTA and CDR2 FQGNSA. CDR3 DNA: TGTGCCAGCAGCCAATCCCCCGGACAGGGACTTAACTATGGCTACACCTTC. Translating gives CASSQSPGQGLNYGYTF. The complete variable domain, with remaining parts taken from reference TRBV7-2 and TRBJ1-2, reads GAGVSQSPSNKVTEKGKDVELRCDPISGHTALYWYRQSLGQGLEFLIYFQGNSAPDKSGLPSDRFSAERTGGSVSTLTIQRTQQEDSAVYLCASSQSPGQGLNYGYTFGSGTRLTVV.

The V and J genes are TRBV9 and TRBJ1-1; D perhaps matches TRBD1 (5 bases). This CDR3 comprises 14 residues. Germline CDR1 SGDLS, CDR2 YYNGEE. The V gene lost 0 bases and the J gene lost 4 bases, with 10 bases spanning the gap. The CDR3 protein is CASSVASQGTEAFF. CDR3 bases: TGTGCCAGCAGCGTAGCTTCCCAGGGCACTGAAGCTTTCTTT.

The V and J genes are TRBV10-3 and TRBJ2-7; possibly TRBD2 for D (5 bases). The CDR3 totals 13 residues. Germline values: CDR1 ENHRY, CDR2 SYGVKD. V gave up 8 bases and J gave up 3 bases, with 14 bases separating them. CDR3 sequence reads: CAICGETNYEQYF. The CDR3 bases are TGTGCCATCTGTGGAGAGACTAACTACGAGCAGTACTTC.

The chain links TRBV6-2 or TRBV6-3 to TRBJ2-2; tentatively, D is TRBD1 (6 bases). This CDR3 region has 16 residues. V was cut by 6 bases and J by 4 bases, with 18 bases left in between. Germline lookup yields CDR1 MNHEY and CDR2 SVGEGT. The CDR3 bases are TGTGCCAGCAGCCCTAGTTCAGGGGCGGGCACCGGGGAGCTGTTTTTT. Amino acids: CASSPSSGAGTGELFF.

The CDR3 bases are TGTGCCAGCAGGGCCACGACAGGGTTTGAGCAGTTCTTC. Encoded protein: CASRATTGFEQFF. V and J are TRBV6-5 and TRBJ2-1, with TRBD1 matching over 7 bases. The J segment lost 9 bases and the V segment lost 6 bases, leaving 8 bases of the junction unmatched. Germline V CDR1 and CDR2: MNHEY, SVGAGI. This CDR3 region has 13 residues.

The chain carries TRBV2 and TRBJ1-3; 7 nucleotides line up with TRBD1. CDR1 is SNHLY and CDR2 is FYNNEI in the germline V gene. CDR3 length: 14 amino acids. Trimming at V came to 4 bases and at J to 6 bases, leaving 6 bases not matched to a gene. For the CDR3, the DNA is TGTGCCAGCAGTGGGGAGGACAGGACAAACACCATATATTTT. It specifies CASSGEDRTNTIYF.

This clone was seen more than once but under ten times. The chain employs TRBV10-3 and TRBJ1-6; D is uncertain. V lost 8 bases and J 9 bases, leaving 11 bases between the germline ends. Germline CDR1 and CDR2: ENHRY and SYGVKD. This CDR3 has 12 amino acids. CDR3 sequence (DNA): TGTGCCATCGGACTTTTCCCTTCACCCCTCCACTTT. Its protein is CAIGLFPSPLHF.

V gene TRBV27 combines with J gene TRBJ1-4; D gene uncertain. The CDR3 extends over 15 amino acids. V was cut by 5 bases and J by 4 bases, with 14 bases left in between. Germline V gene lookup returns CDR1 MNHEY and CDR2 SMNVEV (reference sequence). CDR3 loop: CASSEGPRGNEKLFF. CDR3 coding DNA: TGTGCCAGCAGTGAAGGACCACGGGGTAATGAAAAACTGTTTTTT. The whole variable domain, remainder taken from reference TRBV27 and TRBJ1-4, is EAQVTQNPRYLITVTGKKLTVTCSQNMNHEYMSWYRQDPGLGLRQIYYSMNVEVTDKGDVPEGYKVSRKEKRNFPLILESPSPNQTSLYFCASSEGPRGNEKLFFGSGTQLSVL.